What follows describes a single T cell receptor beta chain. The source of the sample is a study of shared clonotypes between healthy human individuals. The CDR3 spans 15 residues. The germline V gene has CDR1 SGHTA and CDR2 FQGNSA. The ends were cut back, 3 bases at V and 1 base at J, with 13 bases in the middle. Sequencing used immunoSEQ multiplex PCR; TCRdb keeps in-frame clones, though not all of them. The sample includes a few million clones, more than 85% of them seen just once. The chain carries TRBV7-2 and TRBJ2-7, with unresolved D. The receptor's source is a man between 18 and 35 years old in good health. Some clones in this sample may be carry-over from other donors' samples. The sample consisted of naive CD4+ T cells from PBMCs. Subset in this sample: CD45RA+ positively selected. CDR3 region: CASSFSLVRSYEQYF. The CDR3 DNA follows: TGTGCCAGCAGCTTTAGTCTAGTAAGGTCCTACGAGCAGTACTTC. The full variable domain, in which reference TRBV7-2 and TRBJ2-7 provide the parts outside the CDR3, is GAGVSQSPSNKVTEKGKDVELRCDPISGHTALYWYRQSLGQGLEFLIYFQGNSAPDKSGLPSDRFSAERTGGSVSTLTIQRTQQEDSAVYLCASSFSLVRSYEQYFGPGTRLTVT.